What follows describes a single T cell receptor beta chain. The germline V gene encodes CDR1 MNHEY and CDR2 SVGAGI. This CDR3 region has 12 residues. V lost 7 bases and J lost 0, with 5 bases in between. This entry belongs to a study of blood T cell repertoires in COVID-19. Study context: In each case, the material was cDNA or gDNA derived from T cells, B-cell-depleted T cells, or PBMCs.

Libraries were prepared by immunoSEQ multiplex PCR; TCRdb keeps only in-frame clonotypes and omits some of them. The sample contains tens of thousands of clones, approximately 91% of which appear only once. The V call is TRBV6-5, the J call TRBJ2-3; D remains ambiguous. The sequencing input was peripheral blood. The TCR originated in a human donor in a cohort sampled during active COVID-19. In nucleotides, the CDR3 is TGTGCCAGCACTTCTAGCACAGATACGCAGTATTTT. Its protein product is CASTSSTDTQYF.